The 28 T cell receptor beta chains reported below all come from one sample, sequenced in a study of blood T cell repertoires in COVID-19. Libraries were prepared by immunoSEQ multiplex PCR; TCRdb keeps only in-frame clonotypes and omits some of them. The sample consists of about 200,000 clones, 82% of them appearing once. The source material was peripheral blood. Receptor source: a woman between 65 and 79 years old with COVID-19, enrolled during active disease.

This chain links TRBV3-1 (or the pseudogene TRBV3-2) with TRBJ2-3; maybe TRBD2 (5 bases). Trimming took 4 bases from V and 0 from J, leaving 8 bases between them. Germline V lookup: CDR1 LGHDT, CDR2 YNNKEL (reference sequence). The CDR3 extends over 14 amino acids. As DNA, the CDR3 is TGTGCCAGCAGCCCCCGGACTAGCACAGATACGCAGTATTTT. It translates to CASSPRTSTDTQYF.

The chain uses TRBV7-2 and TRBJ2-7, with D maybe TRBD2 (6 bases). Germline V gene data show CDR1 as SGHTA and CDR2 as FQGNSA. CDR3 length equals 14 residues. Trimming left V 5 bases short and J 6 bases short, with 17 bases between. As DNA, the CDR3 is TGTGCCAGCAGCCCAAGGAGCGGGTTAGGCGAGCAGTACTTC. Amino acid sequence: CASSPRSGLGEQYF.

The chain combines TRBV5-1 with TRBJ1-5; tentatively, D is TRBD1 (6 bases). Between the trimmed V and J ends, which lost 4 bases and 4 bases, there was a span of 18 bases. The CDR3 length is 16 residues. Germline assignment: CDR1 SGHRS and CDR2 YFSETQ. The CDR3 sequence is CASSLGASQGNQPQHF. The CDR3 bases are TGCGCCAGCAGCCTGGGGGCCTCTCAGGGGAATCAGCCCCAGCATTTT.

The V call is TRBV28, the J call TRBJ1-5; TRBD1 matches at 7 bases. Trimming took 7 bases from V and 0 from J; bases not matched to a gene: 21. Germline assignment: CDR1 MDHEN and CDR2 SYDVKM. The CDR3 is 20 amino acids. The chain's CDR3 is CASNPQGDSHDPYSNQPQHF. The CDR3 DNA follows: TGTGCCAGCAACCCTCAGGGGGACAGCCATGATCCGTATAGCAATCAGCCCCAGCATTTT.

J is TRBJ1-1 and V is TRBV3-1 (or the pseudogene TRBV3-2); no definite D call. The CDR3 loop spans 14 amino acids. Germline V gives CDR1 LGHDT, CDR2 YNNKEL (reference sequence). V dropped 1 base and J dropped 2 bases, with 8 bases sitting between them. The CDR3, as DNA: TGTGCCAGCAGCCAAGTCGGAGGAAACACTGAAGCTTTCTTT. This encodes CASSQVGGNTEAFF.

The V and J genes are TRBV7-3 and TRBJ2-1; D is undetermined. The germline V and J ends were trimmed by 3 bases and 7 bases, with 10 bases remaining between them. The CDR3 extends over 13 amino acids. The germline V gene encodes CDR1 SGHTA and CDR2 FQGTGA. CDR3 nucleotide sequence: TGTGCCAGCAGCTTTACAAACTATAATGAGCAGTTCTTC. Translating gives CASSFTNYNEQFF.

The V and J genes are TRBV15 and TRBJ1-2; D call uncertain. Trimming removed 1 base from V and 8 bases from J, with 14 bases in between. This CDR3 has 14 amino acids. CDR1 and CDR2 from the germline V gene are LNHNV and YYDKDF (reference sequence). The CDR3 reads CATSRAGGERGYTF. Here the CDR3 DNA reads TGTGCCACCAGCAGAGCGGGAGGAGAGAGAGGCTACACCTTC.

This clone has just a few counts. V and J are TRBV12-5 and TRBJ2-2; the D is unclear. V was trimmed by 2 bases and J by 1 base, leaving 8 bases between them. Germline CDR1 and CDR2: LGHNT and FRNRAP. The CDR3 consists of 15 residues. CDR3 sequence: CASGLFGQNTGELFF. CDR3 DNA sequence: TGTGCTAGTGGTTTGTTTGGGCAGAACACCGGGGAGCTGTTTTTT.

The gene calls are TRBV5-4 and TRBJ2-3; D is uncertain. The V gene lost 2 bases and the J gene lost 4 bases, with 8 bases spanning the gap. This CDR3 region has 13 residues. The germline gives CDR1 SGHNT, CDR2 YYREEE (reference sequence). The CDR3 reads CASSLTLADTQYF. The CDR3, as DNA: TGTGCCAGCAGCTTAACTTTGGCAGATACGCAGTATTTT.

The chain recombines TRBV6-5 with TRBJ1-6; possibly TRBD1 for D (6 bases). Looked up from germline, CDR1 is MNHEY and CDR2 is SVGAGI. Trimming pared 2 bases from V and 7 bases from J, leaving 9 bases between. This CDR3 is built from 14 residues. The DNA for the CDR3 is TGTGCCAGCAGTTACCGGGACAAGAATTCACCCCTCCACTTT. Its translation is CASSYRDKNSPLHF.

The chain has TRBV27 and TRBJ2-7; the match to TRBD1 covers 9 bases. Unmatched junction bases numbered 9, after V lost 6 bases and J lost 0 bases. CDR1 and CDR2 (germline): MNHEY, SMNVEV (reference sequence). The CDR3 spans 16 residues. CDR3: CASRKQGAVNSYEQYF. CDR3 nucleotides: TGTGCCAGCAGAAAACAGGGGGCAGTTAACTCCTACGAGCAGTACTTC.

The chain recombines TRBV29-1 with TRBJ1-2, with TRBD1 as a possible D gene (6 bases). The ends were cut back, 4 bases at V and 2 bases at J, with 11 bases in the middle. Germline CDR1 and CDR2: SQVTM and ANQGSEA. This CDR3 contains 13 residues. CDR3 sequence: CSVGNRENYGYTF. The CDR3 DNA follows: TGCAGCGTTGGGAACAGGGAGAACTATGGCTACACCTTC.

The chain is built from TRBV3-1 (or the pseudogene TRBV3-2) and TRBJ1-2; unclear D gene. V gave up 1 base and J gave up 8 bases, with 11 bases separating them. Germline loops: CDR1 LGHDT, CDR2 YNNKEL (reference sequence). The CDR3 is 13 amino acids. DNA for the CDR3: TGTGCCAGCAGCCAAGCCCGGGTGAGCGGCTACACCTTC. Its translation: CASSQARVSGYTF.

The genes are TRBV21-1 and TRBJ1-6. TRBV21-1 is deemed a pseudogene. CDR3 length: 18 residues. CDR3 loop: CASSKAMVSSSYNSPLHF. The CDR3 nucleotides are TGTGCCAGCAGCAAAGCGATGGTCTCGAGCTCCTATAATTCACCCCTCCACTTT.

The chain couples TRBV2 to TRBJ2-2, with TRBD2 matching over 7 bases. After removal of 7 bases from V and 4 bases from J, the junction contained 9 bases not matched to a gene. CDR1 SNHLY and CDR2 FYNNEI come from the germline V gene. The CDR3 runs to 15 residues. The CDR3 DNA follows: TGTGCCAGCATTCGGGGGACTAAGTCCACCGGGGAGCTGTTTTTT. Its protein is CASIRGTKSTGELFF.

This chain connects TRBV4-3 to TRBJ1-2; D possibly corresponds to TRBD1 (6 bases). The CDR3 sequence is 17 residues long. Germline V gene lookup returns CDR1 LGHNA and CDR2 YSLEER. V lost 1 base and J lost 0, with 15 bases in between. CDR3 region: CASSQASGAPANYGYTF. In nucleotides, the CDR3 is TGCGCCAGCAGCCAAGCATCAGGGGCCCCAGCTAACTATGGCTACACCTTC.

By share, this clone counts as medium-sized. This specimen includes other DNA sequences encoding the same CDR3. The J gene is TRBJ1-5, the V gene TRBV6-2 or TRBV6-3, with 7 positions matching TRBD1. The germline gives CDR1 MNHEY, CDR2 SVGEGT. V shed 0 bases, J shed 0 bases, and the junction held 8 bases outside the gene matches. The CDR3 runs to 18 residues. The CDR3 sequence: CASSYSLGTAYSNQPQHF. CDR3 in DNA: TGTGCCAGCAGTTACTCCTTAGGGACAGCTTATAGCAATCAGCCCCAGCATTTT.

Written as DNA, the CDR3 is TGTGCCAGCAGTGGCTCAGGTTCCGATAGCAATCAGCCCCAGCATTTT. Its translation is CASSGSGSDSNQPQHF. The J gene is TRBJ1-5, the V gene TRBV2; D remains unclear. The CDR3 runs to 16 residues. Germline assignment: CDR1 SNHLY and CDR2 FYNNEI. Trimming cost V 4 bases and J 0 bases, with 13 bases left between them.

The chain has TRBV6-6 and TRBJ1-4, with 7 nucleotides matching TRBD1. This CDR3 region has 12 residues. Trimming cost V 6 bases and J 10 bases; bases outside gene matches: 5. CDR1 and CDR2 (germline): MNHNY, SVGAGI (reference sequence). CDR3 amino acids: CASRSGQLKLFF. The CDR3 DNA reads as TGTGCCAGCAGGTCGGGACAGCTAAAACTGTTTTTT.

This clone came up once. This CDR3 reads CSVVPPLEQYF. The CDR3 DNA reads TGCAGCGTTGTCCCCCCCCTGGAGCAGTACTTC. This sequence joins TRBV29-1 and TRBJ2-7; D uncertain. The CDR3 sequence is 11 residues long. V lost 4 bases to trimming and J lost 7 bases, with 11 bases between them. Germline V gene sequence: CDR1 SQVTM, CDR2 ANQGSEA.

The chain couples TRBV18 to TRBJ1-6; a weak D match, TRBD1 (6 bases). CDR1 and CDR2 (germline): KGHSH, LQKENI. The germline V and J ends were trimmed by 2 bases and 0 bases, with 14 bases remaining between them. The CDR3 runs to 18 residues. The CDR3 bases are TGTGCCAGCTCACCAACAGGGAGATTGAGCTCCTATAATTCACCCCTCCACTTT. This gives the protein CASSPTGRLSSYNSPLHF.

The chain is built from TRBV18 and TRBJ1-1, with 10 bases aligning to TRBD1. Germline CDR1 is KGHSH and CDR2 is LQKENI. This CDR3 region has 17 residues. The junction had 10 bases not matched to a gene; V was cut back by 3 bases and J by 3 bases. The CDR3 nucleotides are TGTGCCAGCTCACCCCCCGGGGGACAGGGGCGCGACACTGAAGCTTTCTTT. The encoded protein is CASSPPGGQGRDTEAFF.

This chain links TRBV19 with TRBJ2-2; possible D gene TRBD1, 6 bases. V was pared by 5 bases and J by 2 bases, with 21 bases between. CDR3 length: 18 residues. The germline gives CDR1 LNHDA, CDR2 SQIVND (reference sequence). The CDR3, as DNA: TGTGCCAGTAGTCTGGGTCAGGGGCGGGTGGCTAACACCGGGGAGCTGTTTTTT. This encodes CASSLGQGRVANTGELFF.

The chain is built from TRBV27 and TRBJ1-4, with D possibly matching TRBD1 (6 bases). Germline assignment: CDR1 MNHEY and CDR2 SMNVEV (reference sequence). Trimming shortened V by 6 bases and J by 7 bases, and 18 bases separated the two germline ends. The CDR3 extends over 15 amino acids. The CDR3 loop reads CASRTLRGASEKLFF. CDR3 nucleotides: TGTGCCAGCAGGACTCTTCGGGGGGCTAGTGAAAAACTGTTTTTT.

The V call is TRBV5-1, the J call TRBJ2-1; D is possibly TRBD2 (5 bases). CDR1 is SGHRS and CDR2 is YFSETQ in the germline V gene. There are 16 residues in the CDR3. Trimming took 5 bases from V and 5 from J, leaving 20 bases between them. DNA of the CDR3: TGCGCCAGCAGTTTCTCTAGCACGAGCGTCAACAATGAGCAGTTCTTC. It specifies CASSFSSTSVNNEQFF.

DNA for the CDR3: TGTGCCACCAGTGGGGACAGACTTAGCAATCAGCCCCAGCATTTT. It codes for CATSGDRLSNQPQHF. This chain joins TRBV24-1 and TRBJ1-5; TRBD1 matches 7 bases. This CDR3 spans 15 amino acids. The ends lost 5 bases at V and 0 bases at J; junction bases unmatched: 3. Germline V gene sequence: CDR1 KGHDR, CDR2 SFDVKD.

The chain has TRBV6-6 and TRBJ1-2; D might be TRBD1 (5 bases). Trimming left V 7 bases short and J 3 bases short, with 18 bases between. The CDR3 has 15 amino acids. From germline, CDR1 is MNHNY and CDR2 SVGAGI (reference sequence). This CDR3 is CASTFGGTGDYGYTF. CDR3 in DNA: TGTGCCAGCACCTTCGGTGGCACAGGCGACTATGGCTACACCTTC.

This clone was found a few times. The genes are TRBV27 and TRBJ2-7; TRBD2 aligns across 8 bases. V dropped 7 bases and J dropped 4; count of bases not matched to a gene: 21. CDR1 MNHEY and CDR2 SMNVEV come from the germline V gene (reference sequence). The CDR3 is 18 residues long. The CDR3 is CASTLPFSGGTNEYEQYF. CDR3 in DNA: TGTGCCAGCACCCTACCCTTCTCGGGAGGGACTAATGAATACGAGCAGTACTTC.